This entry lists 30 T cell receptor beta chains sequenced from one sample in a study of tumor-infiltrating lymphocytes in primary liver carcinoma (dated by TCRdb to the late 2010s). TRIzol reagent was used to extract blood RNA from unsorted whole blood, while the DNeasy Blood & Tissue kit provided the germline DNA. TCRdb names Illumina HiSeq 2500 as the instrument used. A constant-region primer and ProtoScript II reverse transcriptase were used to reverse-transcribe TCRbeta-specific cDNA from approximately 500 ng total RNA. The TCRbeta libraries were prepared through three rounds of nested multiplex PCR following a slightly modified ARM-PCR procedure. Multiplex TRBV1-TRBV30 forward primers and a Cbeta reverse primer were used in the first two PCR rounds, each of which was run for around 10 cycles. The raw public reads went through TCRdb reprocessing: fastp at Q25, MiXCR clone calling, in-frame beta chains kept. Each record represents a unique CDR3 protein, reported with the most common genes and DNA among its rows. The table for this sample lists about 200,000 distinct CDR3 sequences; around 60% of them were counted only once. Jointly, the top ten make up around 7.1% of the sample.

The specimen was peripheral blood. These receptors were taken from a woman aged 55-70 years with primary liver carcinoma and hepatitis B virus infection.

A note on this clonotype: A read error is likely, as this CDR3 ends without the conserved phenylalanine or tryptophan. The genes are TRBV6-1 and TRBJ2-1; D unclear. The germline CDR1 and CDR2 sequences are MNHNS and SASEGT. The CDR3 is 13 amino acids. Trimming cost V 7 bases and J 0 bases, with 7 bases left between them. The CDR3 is CASTENSYNEQFL. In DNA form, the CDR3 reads TGTGCCAGCACGGAAAACTCCTACAATGAGCAGTTCTTA.

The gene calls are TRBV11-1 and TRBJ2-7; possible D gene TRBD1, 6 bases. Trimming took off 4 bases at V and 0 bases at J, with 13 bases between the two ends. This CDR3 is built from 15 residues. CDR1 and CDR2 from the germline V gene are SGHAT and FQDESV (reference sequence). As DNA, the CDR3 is TGTGCCAGCAGCTCATTACAGGGACCCTCCTACGAGCAGTACTTC. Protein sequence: CASSSLQGPSYEQYF.

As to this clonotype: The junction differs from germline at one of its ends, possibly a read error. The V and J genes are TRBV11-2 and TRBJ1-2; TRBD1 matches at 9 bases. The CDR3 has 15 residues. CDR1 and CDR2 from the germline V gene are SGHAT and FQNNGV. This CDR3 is CASNLDPGTGSSYTF. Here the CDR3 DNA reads TGTGCCAGCAACTTAGACCCGGGGACAGGGAGCAGCTACACCTTC.

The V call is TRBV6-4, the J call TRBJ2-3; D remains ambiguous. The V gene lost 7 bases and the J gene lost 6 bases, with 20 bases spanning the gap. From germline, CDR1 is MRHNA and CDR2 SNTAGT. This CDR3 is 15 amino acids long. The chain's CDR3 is CASTPRPCYTDTQYF. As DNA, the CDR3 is TGTGCCAGCACTCCTCGGCCGTGTTACACTGATACGCAGTATTTT.

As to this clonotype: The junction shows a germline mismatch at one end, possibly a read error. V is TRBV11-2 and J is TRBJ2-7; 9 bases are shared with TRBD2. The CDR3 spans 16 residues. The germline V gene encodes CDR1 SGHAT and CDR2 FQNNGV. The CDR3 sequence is CASSQLSGTSNYEEYF. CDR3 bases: TGTGCCAGCAGCCAACTTTCGGGGACTAGCAACTACGAGGAGTACTTC.

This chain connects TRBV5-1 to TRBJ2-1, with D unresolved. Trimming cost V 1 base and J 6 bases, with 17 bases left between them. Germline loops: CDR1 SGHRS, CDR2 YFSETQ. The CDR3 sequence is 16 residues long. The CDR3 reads CASSLRAVSDRNEQFF. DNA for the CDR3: TGCGCCAGCAGCTTGAGGGCCGTCAGCGACCGCAATGAGCAGTTCTTC.

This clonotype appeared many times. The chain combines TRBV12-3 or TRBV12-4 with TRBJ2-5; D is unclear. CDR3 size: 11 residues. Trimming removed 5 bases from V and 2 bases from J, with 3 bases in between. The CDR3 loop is CASSQQETQYF. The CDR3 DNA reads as TGTGCCAGCAGTCAACAAGAGACCCAGTACTTC.

For the CDR3, the DNA is TGTGCCAGCAGTTCCTCAAGACAGGGATGGGAGATCTACGAGCAGTACTTC. Its translation is CASSSSRQGWEIYEQYF. The rearrangement joins TRBV6-5 to TRBJ2-7, with TRBD1 identical over 7 bases. Per the germline V gene, CDR1 is MNHEY and CDR2 is SVGAGI. The CDR3 sequence is 17 residues long. The ends lost 4 bases at V and 3 bases at J; junction bases unmatched: 15.

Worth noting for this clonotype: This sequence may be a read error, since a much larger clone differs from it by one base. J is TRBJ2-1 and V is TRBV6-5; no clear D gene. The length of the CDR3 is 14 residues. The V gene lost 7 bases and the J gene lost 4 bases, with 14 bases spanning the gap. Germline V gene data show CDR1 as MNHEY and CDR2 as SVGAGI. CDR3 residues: CASTDSRSYNEQFF. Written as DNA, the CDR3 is TGTGCCAGCACCGACTCTCGAAGTTACAATGAGCAGTTCTTC.

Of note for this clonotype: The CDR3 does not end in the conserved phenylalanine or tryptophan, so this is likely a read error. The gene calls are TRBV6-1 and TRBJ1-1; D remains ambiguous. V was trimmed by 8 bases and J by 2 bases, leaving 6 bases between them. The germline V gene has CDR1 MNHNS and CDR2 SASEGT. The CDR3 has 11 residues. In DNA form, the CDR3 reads TGTGCCAGCGAAGGTAACACTGAAGCTTTCTTA. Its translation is CASEGNTEAFL.

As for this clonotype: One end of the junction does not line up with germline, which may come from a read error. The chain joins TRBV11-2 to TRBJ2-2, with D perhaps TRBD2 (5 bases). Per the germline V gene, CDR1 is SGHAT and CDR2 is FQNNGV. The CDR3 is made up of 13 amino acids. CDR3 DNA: TGTGCCAGCAGCTCCGACGAAACCGGGGAGATGTTTTTT. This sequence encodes CASSSDETGEMFF.

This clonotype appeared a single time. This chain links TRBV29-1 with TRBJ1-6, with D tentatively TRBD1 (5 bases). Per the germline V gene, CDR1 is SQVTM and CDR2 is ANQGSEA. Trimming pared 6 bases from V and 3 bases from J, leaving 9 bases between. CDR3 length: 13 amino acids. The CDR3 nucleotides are TGCAGCGTCCAAGACAGCTATAATTCACCCCTCCACTTT. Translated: CSVQDSYNSPLHF.

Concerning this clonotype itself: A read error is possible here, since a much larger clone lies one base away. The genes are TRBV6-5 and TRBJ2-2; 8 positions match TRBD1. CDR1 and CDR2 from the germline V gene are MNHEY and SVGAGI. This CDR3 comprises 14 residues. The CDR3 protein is CASTMDRETGKLFF. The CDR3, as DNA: TGTGCCAGCACCATGGACAGGGAGACCGGGAAGCTGTTTTTT.

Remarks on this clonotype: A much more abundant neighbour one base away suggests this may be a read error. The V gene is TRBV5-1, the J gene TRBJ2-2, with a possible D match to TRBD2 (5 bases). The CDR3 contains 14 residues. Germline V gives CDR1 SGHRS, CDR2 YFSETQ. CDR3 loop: CASSFLSNTGEPFF. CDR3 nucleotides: TGCGCCAGCAGCTTCTTGTCGAACACCGGGGAGCCGTTTTTT.

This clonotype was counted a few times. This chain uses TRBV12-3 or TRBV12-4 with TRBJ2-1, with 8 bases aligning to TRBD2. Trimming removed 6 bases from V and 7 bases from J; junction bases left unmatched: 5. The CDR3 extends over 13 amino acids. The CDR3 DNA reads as TGTGCCAGCAGACCTCGACTAGCGAATGAGCAGTTCTTC. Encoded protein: CASRPRLANEQFF.

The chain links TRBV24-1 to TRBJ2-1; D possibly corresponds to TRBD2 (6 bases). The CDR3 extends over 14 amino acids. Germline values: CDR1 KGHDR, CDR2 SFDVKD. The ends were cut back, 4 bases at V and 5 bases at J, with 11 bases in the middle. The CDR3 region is CATSDAGLHNEQFF. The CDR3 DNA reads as TGTGCCACCAGTGACGCGGGACTTCACAATGAGCAGTTCTTC.

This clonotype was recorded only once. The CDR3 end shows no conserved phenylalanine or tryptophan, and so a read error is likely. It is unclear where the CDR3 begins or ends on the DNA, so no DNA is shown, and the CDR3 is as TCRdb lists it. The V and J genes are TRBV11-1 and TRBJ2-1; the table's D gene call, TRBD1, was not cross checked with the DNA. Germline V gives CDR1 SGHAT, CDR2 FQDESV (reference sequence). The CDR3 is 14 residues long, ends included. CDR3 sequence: CASSPGQSYNEQLY.

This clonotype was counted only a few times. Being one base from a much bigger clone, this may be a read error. CDR3 protein: CVSSQALSYEQYF. The CDR3 nucleotides are TGTGTCAGCAGCCAAGCCCTCTCCTACGAGCAGTACTTC. The chain links TRBV4-2 to TRBJ2-7; D is unresolved. Germline CDR1 LGHNA, CDR2 YNFKEQ. The CDR3 contains 13 residues.

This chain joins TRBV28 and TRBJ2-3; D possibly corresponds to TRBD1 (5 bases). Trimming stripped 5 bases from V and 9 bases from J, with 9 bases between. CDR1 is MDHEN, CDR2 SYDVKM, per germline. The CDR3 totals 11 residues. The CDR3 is CASSNRLTQYF. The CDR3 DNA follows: TGTGCCAGCAGTAACAGGTTAACGCAGTATTTT. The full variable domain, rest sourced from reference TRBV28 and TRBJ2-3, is DVKVTQSSRYLVKRTGEKVFLECVQDMDHENMFWYRQDPGLGLRLIYFSYDVKMKEKGDIPEGYSVSREKKERFSLILESASTNQTSMYLCASSNRLTQYFGPGTRLTVL.

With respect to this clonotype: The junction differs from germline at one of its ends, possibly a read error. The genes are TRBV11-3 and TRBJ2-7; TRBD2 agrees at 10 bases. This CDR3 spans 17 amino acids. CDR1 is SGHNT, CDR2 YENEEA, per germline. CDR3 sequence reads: CTSSLAMGSSGSYEQYF. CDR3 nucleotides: TGTACCAGCAGCTTAGCTATGGGATCTAGCGGGAGCTACGAGCAGTACTTC.

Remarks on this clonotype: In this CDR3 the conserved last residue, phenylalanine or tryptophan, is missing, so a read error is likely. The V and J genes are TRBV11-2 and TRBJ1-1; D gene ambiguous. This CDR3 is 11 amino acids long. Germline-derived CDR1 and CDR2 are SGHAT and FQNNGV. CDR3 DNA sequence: TGTGCTAGCAGATGCCACACTGAAGCTTTCTAT. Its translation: CASRCHTEAFY.

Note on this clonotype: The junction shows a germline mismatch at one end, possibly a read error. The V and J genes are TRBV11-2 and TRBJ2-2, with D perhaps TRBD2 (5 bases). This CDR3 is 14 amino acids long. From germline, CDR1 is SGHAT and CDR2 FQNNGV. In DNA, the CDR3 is TGTGCCAGCAGCTTACACCCGAACATCGGGGAACTGTTTTTT. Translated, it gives CASSLHPNIGELFF.

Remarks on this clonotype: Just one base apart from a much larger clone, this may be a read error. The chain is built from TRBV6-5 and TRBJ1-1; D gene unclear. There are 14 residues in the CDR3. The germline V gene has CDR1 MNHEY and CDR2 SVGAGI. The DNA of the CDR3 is TGTGCCAGCAGGGTAGGGTCCATGAACATTGAAGCTTTCTTT. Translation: CASRVGSMNIEAFF.

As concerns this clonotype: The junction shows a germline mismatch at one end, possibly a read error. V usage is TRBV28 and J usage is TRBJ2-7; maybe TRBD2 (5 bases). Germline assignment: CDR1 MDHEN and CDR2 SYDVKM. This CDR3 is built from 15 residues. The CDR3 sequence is CVSRIGGIQDYEQYF. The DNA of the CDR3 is TGCGTCAGCAGAATAGGAGGTATCCAAGACTACGAGCAGTATTTC. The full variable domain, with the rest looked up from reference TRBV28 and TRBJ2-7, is DVKVTQSSRYLVKRTGEKVFLECVQDMDHENMFWYRQDPGLGLRLIYFSYDVKMKEKGDIPEGYSVSREKKERFSLILESASTNQTSMYLCVSRIGGIQDYEQYFGPGTRLTVT.

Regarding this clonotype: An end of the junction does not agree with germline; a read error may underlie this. CDR3 coding DNA: TGTGCCAACAGCTTAGCCTCGCGAGGTTTCAGATACGAGCAGTATTTC. This sequence encodes CANSLASRGFRYEQYF. V usage is TRBV7-8 and J usage is TRBJ2-7; D is undetermined. There are 16 residues in the CDR3. Per the germline V gene, CDR1 is SGHVS and CDR2 is FQNEAQ.

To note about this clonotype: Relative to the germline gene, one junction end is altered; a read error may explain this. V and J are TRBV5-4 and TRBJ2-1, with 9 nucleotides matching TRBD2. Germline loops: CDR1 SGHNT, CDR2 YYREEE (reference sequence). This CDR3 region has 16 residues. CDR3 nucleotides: TGTGTCAGCAGCCCGGGGGGCGGGAGGGCTTACAATGAGCAGTTCTTC. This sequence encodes CVSSPGGGRAYNEQFF.

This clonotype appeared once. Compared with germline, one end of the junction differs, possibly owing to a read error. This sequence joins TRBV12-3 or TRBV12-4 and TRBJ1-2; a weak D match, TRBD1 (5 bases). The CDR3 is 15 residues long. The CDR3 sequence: CASSPRSRGGLGYSF. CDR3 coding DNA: TGTGCCAGCAGTCCGCGGTCGAGGGGAGGGCTTGGCTACTCCTTC.

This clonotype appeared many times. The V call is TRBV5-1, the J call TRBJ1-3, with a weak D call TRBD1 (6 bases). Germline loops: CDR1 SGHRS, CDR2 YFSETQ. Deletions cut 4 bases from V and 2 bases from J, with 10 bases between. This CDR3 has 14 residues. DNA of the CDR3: TGCGCCAGCAGCCAAGGACAGCCTGGAAACACCATATATTTT. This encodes CASSQGQPGNTIYF. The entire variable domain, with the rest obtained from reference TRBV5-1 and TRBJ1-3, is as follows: KAGVTQTPRYLIKTRGQQVTLSCSPISGHRSVSWYQQTPGQGLQFLFEYFSETQRNKGNFPGRFSGRQFSNSRSEMNVSTLELGDSALYLCASSQGQPGNTIYFGEGSWLTVV.

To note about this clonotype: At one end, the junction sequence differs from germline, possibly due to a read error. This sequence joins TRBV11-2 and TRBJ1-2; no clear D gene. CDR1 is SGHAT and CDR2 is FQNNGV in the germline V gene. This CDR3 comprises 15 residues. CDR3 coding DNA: TGTGCCAGCAGCTCACACGCGACCGACAACTATGGCTGCACATTC. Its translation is CASSSHATDNYGCTF.

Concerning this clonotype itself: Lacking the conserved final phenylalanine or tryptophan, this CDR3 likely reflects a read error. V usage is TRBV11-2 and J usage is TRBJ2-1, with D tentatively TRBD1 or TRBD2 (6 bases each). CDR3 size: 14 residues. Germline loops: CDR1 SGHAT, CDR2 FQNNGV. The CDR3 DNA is TGTGCCAGCTGCTTAGACAGGAGGGGGAATGAGCAGTTCCTC. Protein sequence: CASCLDRRGNEQFL.